This entry describes one TCR beta chain. The method was immunoSEQ multiplex PCR; TCRdb's version includes in-frame clones alone and lacks a portion of them. This table holds fewer than 200,000 clones, 86% found once. The data originate from a study of blood T cell repertoires in COVID-19. As for the study in general: There were acute and convalescent COVID-19 samples, and they came from the United States, Italy and Spain. T cells, B-cell-depleted T cells, or PBMCs supplied cDNA or gDNA.

Trimming shortened V by 7 bases and J by 0 bases, and 14 bases separated the two germline ends. The CDR3 is 15 amino acids. Germline CDR1 reads SNHLY; CDR2 reads FYNNEI. Those who participated ranged in age from 18 to 89 years and resided in about 24 US areas. The specimen sequenced was PBMCs or T cells enriched from blood (not recorded which). This TCR was sampled from a woman in her thirties or forties in a cohort exposed to, infected with or recovered from COVID-19 (not recorded which). The chain joins TRBV2 to TRBJ2-3; TRBD2 might be the D (6 bases). The CDR3 region is CASTTRGLSTDTQYF. CDR3 in DNA: TGTGCCAGCACGACTAGGGGCTTGAGCACAGATACGCAGTATTTT.